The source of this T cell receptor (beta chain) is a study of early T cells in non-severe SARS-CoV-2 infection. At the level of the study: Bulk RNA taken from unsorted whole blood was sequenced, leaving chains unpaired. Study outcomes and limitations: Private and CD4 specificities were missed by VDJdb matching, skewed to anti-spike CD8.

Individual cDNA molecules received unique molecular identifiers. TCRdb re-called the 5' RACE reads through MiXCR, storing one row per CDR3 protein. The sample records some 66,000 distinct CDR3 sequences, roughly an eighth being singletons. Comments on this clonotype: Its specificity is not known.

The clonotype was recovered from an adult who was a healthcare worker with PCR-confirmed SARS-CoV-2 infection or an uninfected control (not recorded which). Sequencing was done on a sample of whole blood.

This CDR3 reads CASSSSSLNQPQHF. The CDR3 bases are TGTGCCAGCAGTTCTTCTTCATTGAATCAGCCCCAGCATTTT. The rearrangement joins TRBV6-6 to TRBJ1-5; D is uncertain. V shed 4 bases and J shed 4 bases, with 11 bases lying between them. The CDR3 loop spans 14 amino acids. Germline V gene lookup returns CDR1 MNHNY and CDR2 SVGAGI (reference sequence).